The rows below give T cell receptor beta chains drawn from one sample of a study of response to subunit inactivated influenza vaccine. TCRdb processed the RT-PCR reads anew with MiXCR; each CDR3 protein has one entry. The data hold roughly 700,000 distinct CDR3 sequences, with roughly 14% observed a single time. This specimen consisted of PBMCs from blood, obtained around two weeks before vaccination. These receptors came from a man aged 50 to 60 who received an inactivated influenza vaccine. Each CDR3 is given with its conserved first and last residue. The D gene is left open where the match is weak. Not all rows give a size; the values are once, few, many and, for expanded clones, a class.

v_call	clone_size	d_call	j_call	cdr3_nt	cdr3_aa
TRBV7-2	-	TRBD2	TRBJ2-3	TGTGCCAGCAGCTTAGCGCTAGCGGGAGGGCCAGATACGCAGTATTTT	CASSLALAGGPDTQYF
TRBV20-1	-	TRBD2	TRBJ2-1	TGCAGTGCCTCGAGCGGGATTGACAATGAGCAGTTCTTC	CSASSGIDNEQFF
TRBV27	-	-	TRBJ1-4	TGTGCCAGCAGTCCCAACACCCGGGCCTTTGAAAAACTGTTTTTT	CASSPNTRAFEKLFF
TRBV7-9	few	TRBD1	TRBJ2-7	TGTGCCAGCAGCTTACGGACGGGACAGGGGGTGTACGAGCAGTACTTC	CASSLRTGQGVYEQYF
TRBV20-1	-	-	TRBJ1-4	TGCAGTGCTAGTCAGACAGAAAAACTGTTTTTT	CSASQTEKLFF
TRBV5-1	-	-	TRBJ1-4	TGCGCCAGCAGCTTGTTCGGAATTAATGAAAAACTGTTTTTT	CASSLFGINEKLFF
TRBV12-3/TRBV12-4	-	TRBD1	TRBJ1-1	TGTGCCAGCACGGACAGGGGGCTTTCGATGAACACTGAAGCTTTCTTT	CASTDRGLSMNTEAFF
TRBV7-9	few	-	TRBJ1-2	TGTGCCAGCAGCTCCAAGCCCGTATACTATGGCTACACCTTC	CASSSKPVYYGYTF
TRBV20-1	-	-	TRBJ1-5	TGCAGTGCTAACTCAGGGTTCGAGGTCTCTCAGCCCCAGCATTTT	CSANSGFEVSQPQHF
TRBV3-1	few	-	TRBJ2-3	TGTGCCAGCAGCCAAGCTCTCATGCGGGGAAGGGACACAGATACGCAGTATTTT	CASSQALMRGRDTDTQYF
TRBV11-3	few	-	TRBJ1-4	TGTGCCAGCAGCTTATATTTTCAGGGCGCAAATGAAAAACTGTTTTTT	CASSLYFQGANEKLFF
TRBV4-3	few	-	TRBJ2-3	TGCGCCAGCAGCCAAGATCTAATAGGGACGGTTGATACGCAGTATTTT	CASSQDLIGTVDTQYF
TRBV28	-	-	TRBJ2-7	TGTGCCAGCAGTTTATACAGGCCCGATGTGTACGAGCAGTACTTC	CASSLYRPDVYEQYF
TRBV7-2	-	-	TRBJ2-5	TGTGCCAGCAGCTTAGGTCGTGGCAGGGACCTACGAGAGACCCAGTACTTC	CASSLGRGRDLRETQYF
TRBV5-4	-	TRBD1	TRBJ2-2	TGTGCCAGCAGTCAGCAGGGGGCGAACACCGGGGAGCTGTTTTTT	CASSQQGANTGELFF
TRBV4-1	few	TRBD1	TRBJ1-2	TGCGCCAGCAGCTCCGGACAGGGGGTTAGCTATGGCTACACCTTC	CASSSGQGVSYGYTF
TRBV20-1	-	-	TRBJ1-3	TGCAGTGCTGTAGGTCCTGGAAACACCATATATTTT	CSAVGPGNTIYF
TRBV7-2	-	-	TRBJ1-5	TGTGCCAGCAGCCCCCTGGGGACAAGATATAGCAATCAGCCCCAGCATTTT	CASSPLGTRYSNQPQHF
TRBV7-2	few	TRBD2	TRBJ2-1	TGTGCCAGCAGCTTCTGGCGGGAGGGCCTTGAGCAGTTCTTC	CASSFWREGLEQFF
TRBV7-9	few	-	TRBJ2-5	TGTGCCAGCAGCATCGTTTCGGGATGGCAAGAGACCCAGTACTTC	CASSIVSGWQETQYF
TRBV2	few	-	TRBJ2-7	TGTGCCAGCAGTCCCGACCGTGTAGGTTACTTC	CASSPDRVGYF
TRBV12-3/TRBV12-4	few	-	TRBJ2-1	TGTGCCAGCACCAGGGGACAAGGATCCTACAATGAGCAGTTCTTC	CASTRGQGSYNEQFF